This T cell receptor beta chain was sequenced in a study of T cells expressing NK-cell markers (dated by TCRdb to the early 2020s). Regarding the research as a whole: Three sorted T-cell subsets (CD3+CD56+NKG2C+, CD3+CD56+NKG2C- and CD3+CD56-NKG2C+) from fewer than 10 donors had their TCR beta-chain repertoires profiled. Of the eight sequenced donors, seven were found to be HCMV-seropositive and one was found to be HCMV-seronegative. The study sequenced eight donors, all healthy volunteers chosen at random: three men and five women. Libraries were sequenced as 2 x 150 bp reads on Illumina HiSeq 2000/2500, MiSeq or NextSeq.

Remarks on this clonotype: Its antigen has not been determined.

The CDR3 measures 16 amino acids from cysteine to phenylalanine. Only the protein is on record. From the germline V gene (reference sequence), CDR1 is SEHNR and CDR2 is FQNEAQ. HCMV serostatus was determined by detecting HCMV-specific IgG in serum with a commercial ELISA kit. Peripheral blood mononuclear cells were isolated from blood by Ficoll density gradient centrifugation. Instrument used: Illumina HiSeq 2000. TCR beta cDNA libraries were prepared using 5'RACE template switching, which introduced a universal primer site and unique molecular identifiers. Priming for cDNA synthesis came from the TCR beta constant segment, and two successive PCR amplification steps followed. Turning to the authors' computational methods: MIGEC was used to demultiplex reads and group reads by UMI, and MiTCR was used to assemble and quantify clonotypes. To remove erroneous sequences, TCR cDNA sequences were retained only when supported by two or more reads. Downstream repertoire analysis used the tcR package, and clonotypes were matched across fractions by CDR3 nucleotide sequence plus V segment. Antigen specificity was annotated against VDJdb with VDJmatch, allowing one amino acid substitution in CDR3. Each CDR3 protein sequence appears as one entry after TCRdb reprocessed the reads, and no DNA is included. The V and J calls were not made by the authors but by TCRdb's processing. The sample has about 540,000 distinct CDR3 sequences on record. The ten largest clones capture 3.5% to 4.5% of the sample.

What the work shows at the level of the full study, not this receptor alone: Those dominant clonotypes were again the most abundant among CD3+CD56-NKG2C+ cells in several donors, at about 25-65%. For over five donors, the dominant CD3+CD56+NKG2C+ clonotypes were among the top 10 CD8+ clonotypes and accounted for roughly 1.0-7.5% of CD8+ T cells. It remained unclear whether the expanded NKG2C-expressing T cell clones were specific for HCMV antigens.

The sample was blood T cells: a sorted CD56 or NKG2C T cell subset, CD4+ or CD8+ T cells, or bulk PBMC T cells (not recorded which). The chain links TRBV7-9 with TRBJ2-7. The clonotype was recovered from a man between 18 and 29 years old in good health. Donor details come from another sample of the same person, matched by shared clones. The CDR3 amino acid sequence is: CASSLFRGAATYEQYF. Beyond the CDR3, the reference TRBV7-9 and TRBJ2-7 genes provide the residues; the full variable domain reads: DTGVSQNPRHKITKRGQNVTFRCDPISEHNRLYWYRQTLGQGPEFLTYFQNEAQLEKSRLLSDRFSAERPKGSFSTLEIQRTEQGDSAMYLCASSLFRGAATYEQYFGPGTRLTVT.